This T cell receptor beta chain was recovered during a study of beta chain features in type 1 diabetes. A single heparinised blood sample, averaging approximately 110 mL, was obtained per donor. Staining for CD45RO/CCR7/CD25/CD127/CD95/CD27 allowed sorting of CD4+ naive, central memory, regulatory and stem cell-like memory cells. A few counts support this clone. Its specificity is unknown. Study results and limitations: Shorter TCRB CDR3s, moderately but significantly so, were found in Type 1 diabetes patients in all four CD4+ subsets. At VDJ recombination sites, type 1 diabetes patients had fewer insertions and more deleted nucleotides. In these data, an HLA type influence on TCRB rearrangement remained unresolved.

V shed 5 bases and J 5 bases; nucleotides not matched to a gene: 6. CDR3 length: 15 amino acids. Per germline, CDR1 SGHTA and CDR2 FQGNSA. Sequenced material consisted of expressed TCRB transcripts (all of the isolated RNA was reverse transcribed). This table comes from immunoSEQ multiplex PCR, and its TCRdb copy is limited to in-frame clones, with some not included. The repertoire consists of 85,000 to 110,000 clones, with about 26% occurring once and the leading ten covering approximately 0.5%. The clonotype originates from a woman aged 18-29 years with type 1 diabetes. The V gene is TRBV7-2, the J gene TRBJ2-1; 10 positions agree with TRBD2. The specimen was central memory CD4+ T cells from blood. In DNA form, the CDR3 reads TGTGCCAGCAGCCCAAGCGGGAGGGCCCACAATGAGCAGTTCTTC. This translates into CASSPSGRAHNEQFF.